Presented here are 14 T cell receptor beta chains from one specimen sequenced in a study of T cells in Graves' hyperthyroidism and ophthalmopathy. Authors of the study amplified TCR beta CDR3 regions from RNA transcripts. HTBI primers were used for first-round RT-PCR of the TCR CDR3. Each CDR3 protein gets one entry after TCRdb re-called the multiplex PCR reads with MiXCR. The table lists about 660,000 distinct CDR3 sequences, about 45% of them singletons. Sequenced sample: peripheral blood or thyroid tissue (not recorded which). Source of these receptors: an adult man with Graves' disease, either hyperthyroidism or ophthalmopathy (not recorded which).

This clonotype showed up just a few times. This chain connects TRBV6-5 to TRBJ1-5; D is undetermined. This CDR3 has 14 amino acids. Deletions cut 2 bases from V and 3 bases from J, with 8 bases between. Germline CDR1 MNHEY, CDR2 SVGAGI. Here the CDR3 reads CASSYVSVNQPQHF. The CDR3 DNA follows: TGTGCCAGCAGTTACGTGTCAGTCAATCAGCCCCAGCATTTT.

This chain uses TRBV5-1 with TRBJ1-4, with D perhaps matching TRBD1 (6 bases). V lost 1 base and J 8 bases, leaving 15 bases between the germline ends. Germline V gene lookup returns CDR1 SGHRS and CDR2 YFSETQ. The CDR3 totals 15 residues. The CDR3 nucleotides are TGCGCCAGCAGCTTGATGGGGGGCCCGGGAGAAAAACTGTTTTTT. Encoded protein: CASSLMGGPGEKLFF.

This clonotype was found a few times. The CDR3 DNA follows: TGTGCCATCAGTGTTAGGGGTAGACAGGCCCACACTGAAGCTTTCTTT. Its translation: CAISVRGRQAHTEAFF. V gene TRBV10-3 combines with J gene TRBJ1-1; D might be TRBD1 (6 bases). This CDR3 is 16 amino acids long. V was shortened by 4 bases and J by 3 bases, with 18 bases between the two germline ends. Germline V gene sequence: CDR1 ENHRY, CDR2 SYGVKD.

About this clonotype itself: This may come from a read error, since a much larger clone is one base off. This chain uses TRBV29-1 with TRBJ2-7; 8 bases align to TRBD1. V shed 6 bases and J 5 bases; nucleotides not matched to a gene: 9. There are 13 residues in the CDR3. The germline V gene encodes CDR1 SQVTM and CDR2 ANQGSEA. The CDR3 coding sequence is TGCAGCGTCGTGGGACAGGTGAGGCACGAGCAGTACTTC. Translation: CSVVGQVRHEQYF.

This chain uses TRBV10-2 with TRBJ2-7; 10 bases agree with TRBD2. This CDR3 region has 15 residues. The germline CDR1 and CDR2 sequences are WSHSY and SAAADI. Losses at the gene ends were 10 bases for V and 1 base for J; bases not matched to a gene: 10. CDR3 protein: CATFGLAGDSYEQYF. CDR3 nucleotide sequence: TGCGCCACCTTCGGGCTAGCGGGGGATTCCTACGAGCAGTACTTC.

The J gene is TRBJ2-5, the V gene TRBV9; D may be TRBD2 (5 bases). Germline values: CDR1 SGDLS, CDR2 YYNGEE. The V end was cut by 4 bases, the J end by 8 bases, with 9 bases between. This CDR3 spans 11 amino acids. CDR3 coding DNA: TGTGCCAGCAGCTTTCGGACTACCCAGTACTTC. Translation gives CASSFRTTQYF.

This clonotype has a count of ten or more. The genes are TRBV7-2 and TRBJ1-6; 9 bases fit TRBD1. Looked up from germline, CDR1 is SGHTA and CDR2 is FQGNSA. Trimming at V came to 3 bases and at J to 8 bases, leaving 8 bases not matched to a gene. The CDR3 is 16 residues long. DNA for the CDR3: TGTGCCAGCAGCTTCCTTGGACAGGGGTACCATTCACCCCTCCACTTT. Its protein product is CASSFLGQGYHSPLHF. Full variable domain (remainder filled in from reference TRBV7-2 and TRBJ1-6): GAGVSQSPSNKVTEKGKDVELRCDPISGHTALYWYRQSLGQGLEFLIYFQGNSAPDKSGLPSDRFSAERTGGSVSTLTIQRTQQEDSAVYLCASSFLGQGYHSPLHFGNGTRLTVT.

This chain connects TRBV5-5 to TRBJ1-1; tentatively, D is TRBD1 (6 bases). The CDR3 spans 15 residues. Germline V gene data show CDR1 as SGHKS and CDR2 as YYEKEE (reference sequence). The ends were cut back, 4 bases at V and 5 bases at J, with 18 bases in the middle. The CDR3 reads CASSREWGAGTEAFF. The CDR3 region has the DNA TGTGCCAGCAGCCGGGAGTGGGGGGCCGGGACTGAAGCTTTCTTT.

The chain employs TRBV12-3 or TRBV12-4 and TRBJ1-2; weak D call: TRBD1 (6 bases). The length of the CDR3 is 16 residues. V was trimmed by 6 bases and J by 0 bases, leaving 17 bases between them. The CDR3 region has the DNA TGTGCCAGCAGCCAAAGCGCGGGACAAGCTAACTATGGCTACACCTTC. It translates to CASSQSAGQANYGYTF.

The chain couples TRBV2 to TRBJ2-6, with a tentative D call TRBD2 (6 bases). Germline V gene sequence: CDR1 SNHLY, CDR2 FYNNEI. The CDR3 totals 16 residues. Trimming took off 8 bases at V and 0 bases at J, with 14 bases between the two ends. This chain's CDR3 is CASFAGSSSGANVLTF. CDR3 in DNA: TGTGCCAGCTTTGCCGGGAGCTCCTCTGGGGCCAACGTCCTGACTTTC.

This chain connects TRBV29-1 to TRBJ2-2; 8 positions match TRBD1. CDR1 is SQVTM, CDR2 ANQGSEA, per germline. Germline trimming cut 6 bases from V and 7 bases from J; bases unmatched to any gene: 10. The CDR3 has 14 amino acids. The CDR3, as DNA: TGCAGCGTAGGACAGGGAGATGGGTGCGGGGAGCTGTTTTTT. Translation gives CSVGQGDGCGELFF.

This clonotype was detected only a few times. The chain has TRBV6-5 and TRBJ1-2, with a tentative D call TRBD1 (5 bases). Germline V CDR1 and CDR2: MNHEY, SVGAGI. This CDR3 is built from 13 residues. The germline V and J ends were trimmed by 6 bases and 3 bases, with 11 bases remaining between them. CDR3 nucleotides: TGTGCCAGCAGGTTGACAGCCGACTATGGCTACACCTTC. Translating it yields CASRLTADYGYTF.

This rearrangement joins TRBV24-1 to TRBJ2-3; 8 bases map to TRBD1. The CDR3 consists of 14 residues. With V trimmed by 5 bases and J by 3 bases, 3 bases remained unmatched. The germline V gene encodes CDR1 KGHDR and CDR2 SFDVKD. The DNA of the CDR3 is TGTGCCACCAGTGGGACAGGGCTAACAGATACGCAGTATTTT. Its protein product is CATSGTGLTDTQYF.

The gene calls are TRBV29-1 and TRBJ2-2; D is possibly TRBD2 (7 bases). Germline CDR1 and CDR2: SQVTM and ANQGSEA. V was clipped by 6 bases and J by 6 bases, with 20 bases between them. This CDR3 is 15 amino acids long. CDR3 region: CSVRGGARQSGELFF. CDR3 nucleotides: TGCAGCGTCCGAGGGGGGGCCCGACAATCCGGGGAGCTGTTTTTT.